Below are 6 T cell receptor beta chains sequenced from a single sample in a study of shared clonotypes between healthy human individuals. Profiling relied on immunoSEQ multiplex PCR, and the TCRdb table lists in-frame clones only, not all of them. This sample has 2 million to 2.5 million clones, with approximately 93% found just once. Sequenced input: naive CD4+ T cells from PBMCs. Subset in this sample: CD45RA+ positively selected. These receptors all stem from a young man in good health. Some clones in this sample may be carry-over from other donors' samples.

This clone has just a few counts. Other DNA sequences from this sample encode an identical CDR3 as well. This chain joins TRBV9 and TRBJ2-6; D unclear. The CDR3 loop spans 15 amino acids. The germline V gene has CDR1 SGDLS and CDR2 YYNGEE. V was shortened by 0 bases and J by 0 bases, with 4 bases between the two germline ends. The chain's CDR3 is CASSVVGSGANVLTF. The CDR3 coding sequence is TGTGCCAGCAGCGTAGTGGGCTCTGGGGCCAACGTCCTGACTTTC.

The chain employs TRBV27 and TRBJ2-4; possibly TRBD2 for D (5 bases). The V and J ends lost 2 bases and 2 bases respectively, with 22 bases between them. The CDR3 totals 19 residues. Per germline, CDR1 MNHEY and CDR2 SMNVEV (reference sequence). CDR3 sequence: CASSLRARGADLTKNIQYF. CDR3 DNA sequence: TGTGCCAGCAGTTTAAGGGCCCGGGGAGCTGACTTAACCAAAAACATTCAGTACTTC.

The chain joins TRBV19 to TRBJ2-2; tentatively, D is TRBD1 (6 bases). V was clipped by 1 base and J by 5 bases, with 11 bases between them. The CDR3 is 15 amino acids. Per the germline V gene, CDR1 is LNHDA and CDR2 is SQIVND (reference sequence). In nucleotides, the CDR3 is TGTGCCAGTAGTATAGTCCAGGGGTCGACCGGGGAGCTGTTTTTT. Translation: CASSIVQGSTGELFF.

The chain has TRBV30 and TRBJ2-7; weak D call: TRBD2 (7 bases). Germline V gene lookup returns CDR1 GTSNPN and CDR2 SVGIG (reference sequence). The CDR3 has 12 amino acids. The V end was cut by 1 base, the J end by 10 bases, with 14 bases between. The CDR3 sequence is CAWSDGGQGQYF. Written as DNA, the CDR3 is TGTGCCTGGAGTGACGGGGGGCAGGGCCAGTACTTC.

CDR3 nucleotide sequence: TGCGCCAGCAGTATAAGTGCCTCTCGGGGCTACACCTTC. This codes for CASSISASRGYTF. This chain uses TRBV5-1 with TRBJ1-2; D gene uncertain. This CDR3 has 13 amino acids. Germline V gene data show CDR1 as SGHRS and CDR2 as YFSETQ. V was pared by 5 bases and J by 8 bases, with 16 bases between.

This clone showed up just a few times. V usage is TRBV30 and J usage is TRBJ1-1; D gene ambiguous. Trimming took off 4 bases at V and 5 bases at J, with 20 bases between the two ends. The germline CDR1 and CDR2 sequences are GTSNPN and SVGIG (reference sequence). The CDR3 runs to 15 residues. This chain's CDR3 is CAWNLGLAPVTEAFF. The CDR3 nucleotides read TGTGCCTGGAACCTAGGACTCGCTCCCGTTACTGAAGCTTTCTTT.